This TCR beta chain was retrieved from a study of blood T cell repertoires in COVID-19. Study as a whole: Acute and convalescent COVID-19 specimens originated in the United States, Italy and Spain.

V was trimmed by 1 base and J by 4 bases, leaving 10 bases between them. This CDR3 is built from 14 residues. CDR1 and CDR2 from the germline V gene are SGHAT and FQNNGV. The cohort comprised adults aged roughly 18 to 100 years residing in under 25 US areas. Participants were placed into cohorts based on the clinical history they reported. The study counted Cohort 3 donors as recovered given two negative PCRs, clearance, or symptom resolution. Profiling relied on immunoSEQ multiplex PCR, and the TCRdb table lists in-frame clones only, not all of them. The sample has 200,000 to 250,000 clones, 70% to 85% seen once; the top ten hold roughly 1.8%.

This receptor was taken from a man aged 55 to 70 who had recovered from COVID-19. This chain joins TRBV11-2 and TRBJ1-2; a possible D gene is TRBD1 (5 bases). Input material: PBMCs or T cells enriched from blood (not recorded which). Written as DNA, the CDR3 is TGTGCCAGCAGCTTAGGTGGGGGGACCTATGGCTACACCTTC. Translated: CASSLGGGTYGYTF.